Here is one TCR beta chain with its context. The antigen is undetermined. The data originate from a study of monozygotic twins with inflammatory bowel disease. For each CDR3 protein, TCRdb gives one entry from its re-call of the 5' RACE reads, without DNA. The repertoire table contains fewer than 550,000 distinct CDR3 sequences. Study outcomes and limitations: It was not supported that a single strong signal or clonotype was associated with IBD. Added variability in patient repertoires may stem from differing immunosuppressive treatments.

CDR3 length equals 11 residues. Germline CDR1 is SQVTM and CDR2 is ANQGSEA. This clonotype originated in a human donor with ulcerative colitis or Crohn's disease, or a healthy co-twin of an affected twin (not recorded which). Sequenced input: blood. The rearrangement uses TRBV29-1 and TRBJ1-1; TCRdb outputs TRBD1, but without DNA this stays unchecked. The CDR3 protein is CSGQGATEAFF.